This passage covers 29 T cell receptor beta chains from one sample sequenced in a study of OX40 agonist ivuxolimab in advanced cancers. The table came from immunoSEQ multiplex PCR; TCRdb's copy has only in-frame clones and leaves some out. The data show about 51,000 clones, about nine tenths seen once. This sample comprised CD4+ or CD8+ T cells sorted from blood, obtained in a trial of the OX40 agonist ivuxolimab. These receptors were collected from an adult with an advanced solid tumor such as melanoma, head and neck, liver or kidney cancer.

V is TRBV5-6 and J is TRBJ1-5; TRBD1 is a possible D gene (6 bases). The CDR3 has 13 residues. Trimming left V 4 bases short and J 7 bases short, with 12 bases between. In germline, CDR1 is SGHDT, CDR2 YYEEEE. The CDR3 loop is CASSTGFKQPQHF. DNA of the CDR3: TGTGCCAGCAGCACAGGGTTCAAGCAGCCCCAGCATTTT.

The rearrangement uses TRBV15 and TRBJ2-7; D may be TRBD1 (5 bases). Trimming pared 4 bases from V and 2 bases from J, leaving 12 bases between. This CDR3 has 14 amino acids. Germline V gene data show CDR1 as LNHNV and CDR2 as YYDKDF (reference sequence). CDR3 region: CATSKSPGTYEQYF. As DNA, the CDR3 is TGTGCCACCAGCAAGTCTCCAGGGACCTACGAGCAGTACTTC.

The chain combines TRBV19 with TRBJ1-4; D unclear. This CDR3 has 14 residues. Trimming took off 3 bases at V and 1 base at J, with 6 bases between the two ends. In germline, CDR1 is LNHDA, CDR2 SQIVND (reference sequence). CDR3 in DNA: TGTGCCAGTAGTATGAGGAGAACTAATGAAAAACTGTTTTTT. Encoded protein: CASSMRRTNEKLFF.

J is TRBJ2-7 and V is TRBV19, with TRBD1 identical over 10 bases. Germline V gene sequence: CDR1 LNHDA, CDR2 SQIVND (reference sequence). The CDR3 consists of 15 residues. Germline trimming cut 5 bases from V and 3 bases from J; bases unmatched to any gene: 7. CDR3 residues: CASSSRQGAHYEQYF. CDR3 nucleotides: TGTGCCAGTAGTTCCCGACAGGGGGCCCACTACGAGCAGTACTTC.

V is TRBV28 and J is TRBJ1-2; tentatively, D is TRBD1 (6 bases). CDR1 is MDHEN, CDR2 SYDVKM, per germline. V was pared by 3 bases and J by 3 bases, with 20 bases between. The CDR3 totals 17 residues. For the CDR3, the DNA is TGTGCCAGCAGTTTCCCGGTCGGAGGGGGGAGAGACTATGGCTACACCTTC. Translating it yields CASSFPVGGGRDYGYTF.

This chain connects TRBV28 to TRBJ1-5, with D maybe TRBD1 (5 bases). Germline CDR1 is MDHEN and CDR2 is SYDVKM. This CDR3 contains 15 residues. V was shortened by 2 bases and J by 2 bases, with 10 bases between the two germline ends. CDR3 residues: CASSLGWGGNQPQHF. The CDR3 nucleotides read TGTGCCAGCAGTTTAGGCTGGGGGGGCAATCAGCCCCAGCATTTT. Full variable domain (outside the CDR3, taken from reference TRBV28 and TRBJ1-5): DVKVTQSSRYLVKRTGEKVFLECVQDMDHENMFWYRQDPGLGLRLIYFSYDVKMKEKGDIPEGYSVSREKKERFSLILESASTNQTSMYLCASSLGWGGNQPQHFGDGTRLSIL.

This chain joins TRBV28 and TRBJ2-7, with a weak D call TRBD2 (6 bases). Per germline, CDR1 MDHEN and CDR2 SYDVKM. The V gene lost 4 bases and the J gene lost 3 bases, with 16 bases spanning the gap. CDR3 length: 15 amino acids. The CDR3 nucleotides read TGTGCCAGCAGTTATTTAGGGAAGGGAGGCTACGAGCAGTACTTC. It translates to CASSYLGKGGYEQYF.

The CDR3 loop is CASSSNPGRKTTDTQYF. Here the CDR3 DNA reads TGTGCCAGCAGTTCCAATCCGGGACGGAAAACGACAGATACGCAGTATTTT. The gene calls are TRBV28 and TRBJ2-3, with D perhaps given as TRBD1 or TRBD2 (5 bases each). Germline V gives CDR1 MDHEN, CDR2 SYDVKM. Trimming stripped 4 bases from V and 3 bases from J, with 20 bases between. The length of the CDR3 is 17 residues.

The V gene is TRBV2, the J gene TRBJ2-1; weak D call: TRBD1 (6 bases). CDR3 size: 12 residues. CDR1 is SNHLY and CDR2 is FYNNEI in the germline V gene. The V end was cut by 4 bases, the J end by 7 bases, with 8 bases between. The CDR3 sequence is CASSGGGNEQFF. CDR3 bases: TGTGCCAGCAGTGGAGGGGGTAATGAGCAGTTCTTC.

The chain has TRBV19 and TRBJ2-5; D might be TRBD2 (6 bases). V lost 8 bases and J 2 bases, leaving 9 bases between the germline ends. CDR1 is LNHDA, CDR2 SQIVND, per germline (reference sequence). The length of the CDR3 is 12 residues. In nucleotides, the CDR3 is TGTGCCAGTGGGGGGAGGCAAGAGACCCAGTACTTC. Amino acid sequence: CASGGRQETQYF.

The chain carries TRBV10-3 and TRBJ1-1; maybe TRBD1 (5 bases). Germline V gives CDR1 ENHRY, CDR2 SYGVKD. CDR3 length: 13 residues. V was trimmed by 3 bases and J by 7 bases, leaving 12 bases between them. In nucleotides, the CDR3 is TGTGCCATCAGTGATACATTGGGGGTTGAAGCTTTCTTT. Translated: CAISDTLGVEAFF.

This chain connects TRBV7-9 to TRBJ1-4; a possible D gene is TRBD1 (5 bases). The CDR3 sequence is 14 residues long. V was clipped by 6 bases and J by 8 bases, with 16 bases between them. Germline CDR1 is SEHNR and CDR2 is FQNEAQ (reference sequence). CDR3 residues: CASRFEGLGEKLFF. DNA for the CDR3: TGTGCCAGCAGATTTGAGGGGTTGGGAGAAAAACTGTTTTTT.

The chain joins TRBV9 to TRBJ2-7, with a possible D match to TRBD1 (5 bases). The V and J ends lost 0 bases and 8 bases respectively, with 12 bases between them. From germline, CDR1 is SGDLS and CDR2 YYNGEE. The CDR3 runs to 13 residues. As DNA, the CDR3 is TGTGCCAGCAGCGTAGATGTAGGGGAACAGCAGTACTTC. Translation: CASSVDVGEQQYF.

This chain uses TRBV7-2 with TRBJ1-6; D is possibly TRBD1 (6 bases). Germline V gives CDR1 SGHTA, CDR2 FQGNSA. V was pared by 3 bases and J by 10 bases, with 13 bases between. There are 14 residues in the CDR3. In nucleotides, the CDR3 is TGTGCCAGCAGCTTGCCGGGGGCGGGATCACCCCTCCACTTT. Protein: CASSLPGAGSPLHF.

This sequence joins TRBV18 and TRBJ1-5; D not resolved. The CDR3 covers 14 residues. Germline V gene lookup returns CDR1 KGHSH and CDR2 LQKENI. V was trimmed by 5 bases and J by 7 bases, leaving 15 bases between them. The DNA for the CDR3 is TGTGCCAGCTCAGGAGCGGGGATGGGGCAGCCCCAGCATTTT. It codes for CASSGAGMGQPQHF. Filled out from reference TRBV18 and TRBJ1-5, the complete variable domain reads NAGVMQNPRHLVRRRGQEARLRCSPMKGHSHVYWYRQLPEEGLKFMVYLQKENIIDESGMPKERFSAEFPKEGPSILRIQQVVRGDSAAYFCASSGAGMGQPQHFGDGTRLSIL.

The gene calls are TRBV6-6 and TRBJ1-5, with D perhaps TRBD1 (6 bases). Germline CDR1 MNHNY, CDR2 SVGAGI (reference sequence). V lost 6 bases, J lost 2 bases, and 11 bases lay in between. CDR3 size: 14 residues. The CDR3 reads CASRQGTGNQPQHF. As DNA, the CDR3 is TGTGCCAGCAGGCAGGGGACTGGCAATCAGCCCCAGCATTTT.

This clone showed up just once. The chain uses TRBV19 and TRBJ1-2; weak D call: TRBD1 (6 bases). V lost 5 bases, J lost 8 bases, and 12 bases lay in between. Germline assignment: CDR1 LNHDA and CDR2 SQIVND (reference sequence). This CDR3 is 12 amino acids long. DNA of the CDR3: TGTGCCAGTAGTGACAGGCAGGGGGGCTACACCTTC. Its protein is CASSDRQGGYTF.

The rearrangement uses TRBV25-1 and TRBJ2-2, with a weak D call TRBD1 (5 bases). V lost 2 bases and J 7 bases, leaving 8 bases between the germline ends. The CDR3 runs 13 residues. Germline V gene lookup returns CDR1 MGHDK and CDR2 SYGVNS. In DNA, the CDR3 is TGTGCCAGCAGTGAACAGGGTATCGGGGAGCTGTTTTTT. Residues: CASSEQGIGELFF.

In DNA, the CDR3 is TGCGCCAGCAGAAAAGCCGCGCGATCCTACAATGAGCAGTTCTTC. Encoded protein: CASRKAARSYNEQFF. The J gene is TRBJ2-1, the V gene TRBV5-1, with D unresolved. The germline V and J ends were trimmed by 5 bases and 1 base, with 13 bases remaining between them. CDR3 length: 15 residues. Germline V gives CDR1 SGHRS, CDR2 YFSETQ.

This clone was seen just once. The V and J genes are TRBV10-3 and TRBJ2-3, with D unresolved. With 2 bases removed from V and 0 bases from J, the gap between germline ends came to 3 bases. This CDR3 has 13 residues. CDR1 is ENHRY, CDR2 SYGVKD, per germline. The chain's CDR3 is CAISEASTDTQYF. The CDR3 nucleotides are TGTGCCATCAGTGAGGCTAGCACAGATACGCAGTATTTT.

The DNA for the CDR3 is TGTGCCAGCAGCTACCGGGTAACTGAAGCTTTCTTT. This codes for CASSYRVTEAFF. V is TRBV7-2 and J is TRBJ1-1; D remains unclear. The germline V and J ends were trimmed by 4 bases and 5 bases, with 8 bases remaining between them. The CDR3 runs 12 residues. CDR1 SGHTA and CDR2 FQGNSA come from the germline V gene.

In nucleotides, the CDR3 is TGTGCCAGCAGCTTCACAGCTATGAACACTGAAGCTTTCTTT. Translating it yields CASSFTAMNTEAFF. The J gene is TRBJ1-1, the V gene TRBV11-1; no firm D call. V lost 3 bases and J lost 0, with 8 bases in between. Germline CDR1 reads SGHAT; CDR2 reads FQDESV (reference sequence). This CDR3 spans 14 amino acids. Together with reference TRBV11-1 and TRBJ1-1, the CDR3 gives the full variable domain: EAEVAQSPRYKITEKSQAVAFWCDPISGHATLYWYRQILGQGPELLVQFQDESVVDDSQLPKDRFSAERLKGVDSTLKIQPAELGDSAMYLCASSFTAMNTEAFFGQGTRLTVV.

The J gene is TRBJ2-7, the V gene TRBV29-1; possibly TRBD1 or TRBD2 for D (5 bases each). Trimming removed 5 bases from V and 3 bases from J, with 11 bases in between. This CDR3 comprises 12 residues. Germline-derived CDR1 and CDR2 are SQVTM and ANQGSEA. Here the CDR3 DNA reads TGCAGCGTTCAAGGGACGGTCTACGAGCAGTACTTC. Translated, it gives CSVQGTVYEQYF.

This clone was found a few times. This chain uses TRBV4-1 with TRBJ2-5, with D hard to call. With 1 base removed from V and 1 base from J, the gap between germline ends came to 7 bases. The CDR3 consists of 14 residues. Germline V lookup: CDR1 MGHRA, CDR2 YSYEKL. The CDR3 region is CASSQGPSQETQYF. The CDR3 nucleotides read TGCGCCAGCAGCCAAGGGCCTTCCCAAGAGACCCAGTACTTC.

This chain joins TRBV7-2 and TRBJ2-7; 12 bases are a match to TRBD1. The CDR3 runs to 15 residues. In germline, CDR1 is SGHTA, CDR2 FQGNSA. This CDR3 is CALRTGTGGRYEQYF. CDR3 coding DNA: TGTGCTCTCCGTACCGGGACAGGGGGCCGCTACGAGCAGTACTTC.

This chain uses TRBV5-6 with TRBJ2-3; 10 bases agree with TRBD2. CDR1 SGHDT and CDR2 YYEEEE come from the germline V gene. V was pared by 4 bases and J by 0 bases, with 8 bases of the junction left unmatched. The CDR3 is 17 residues long. The chain's CDR3 is CASSIPGLAYSTDTQYF. The CDR3, as DNA: TGTGCCAGCAGCATACCGGGACTAGCGTATAGCACAGATACGCAGTATTTT. Full variable domain (missing parts from reference TRBV5-6 and TRBJ2-3): DAGVTQSPTHLIKTRGQQVTLRCSPKSGHDTVSWYQQALGQGPQFIFQYYEEEERQRGNFPDRFSGHQFPNYSSELNVNALLLGDSALYLCASSIPGLAYSTDTQYFGPGTRLTVL.

J is TRBJ1-2 and V is TRBV27; D unclear. Trimming left V 3 bases short and J 1 base short, with 6 bases between. The germline V gene has CDR1 MNHEY and CDR2 SMNVEV (reference sequence). The CDR3 has 13 residues. CDR3 nucleotides: TGTGCCAGCAGTTTCGAGGGTAACTATGGCTACACCTTC. Translated: CASSFEGNYGYTF.

The chain has TRBV10-3 and TRBJ2-1; possible D gene TRBD1, 7 bases. Germline V gene data show CDR1 as ENHRY and CDR2 as SYGVKD. CDR3 length: 14 amino acids. Trimming took off 9 bases at V and 7 bases at J, with 19 bases between the two ends. The CDR3 DNA reads TGTGCCATACTCGCGCGGGACAGTCATAATGAGCAGTTCTTC. Its translation: CAILARDSHNEQFF.

This sequence joins TRBV28 and TRBJ2-2; D is undetermined. The CDR3 has 13 residues. Germline V gene sequence: CDR1 MDHEN, CDR2 SYDVKM. V was cut by 7 bases and J by 3 bases, with 9 bases left in between. The CDR3 region is CASIRWDTGELFF. CDR3 DNA sequence: TGTGCCAGCATCCGTTGGGACACCGGGGAGCTGTTTTTT.